Shown below are 5 T cell receptor beta chains from a single sample sequenced in a study of blood T cells in healthy people across ages. A second 7 to 11 cycle PCR used barcoded and J-beta primers. TCRdb analysed the 5' RACE reads with MiXCR anew, one entry per CDR3 protein. The sample records some 1.4 million distinct CDR3 sequences, 42% being singletons. The sample consisted of blood. Source of these receptors: a woman younger than 35 in good health.

The CDR3 bases are TGTGCCAGCAGTTTATGGGACACCAGCCTCAACGTCCTGACTTTC. It encodes CASSLWDTSLNVLTF. V gene TRBV6-1 combines with J gene TRBJ2-6, with D maybe TRBD1 (6 bases). Trimming took 5 bases from V and 9 from J, leaving 17 bases between them. The CDR3 totals 15 residues. CDR1 is MNHNS and CDR2 is SASEGT in the germline V gene.

This clonotype was counted a few times. This chain joins TRBV28 and TRBJ2-1; TRBD2 matches 7 bases. Germline trimming cut 6 bases from V and 5 bases from J; bases unmatched to any gene: 10. The CDR3 is 15 amino acids. Germline V CDR1 and CDR2: MDHEN, SYDVKM. This chain's CDR3 is CASSRASGHNNEQFF. In nucleotides, the CDR3 is TGTGCCAGCAGCCGAGCTAGCGGACATAACAATGAGCAGTTCTTC.

This chain joins TRBV20-1 and TRBJ2-7, with D possibly matching TRBD1 (6 bases). The CDR3 has 15 amino acids. Trimming took 4 bases from V and 2 from J, leaving 18 bases between them. Germline V gene data show CDR1 as DFQATT and CDR2 as SNEGSKA (reference sequence). CDR3 protein: CSATAMDSETYEQYF. CDR3 bases: TGCAGTGCTACCGCGATGGACAGCGAGACCTACGAGCAGTACTTC.

This chain connects TRBV20-1 to TRBJ2-3; TRBD2 matches at 10 bases. Looked up from germline, CDR1 is DFQATT and CDR2 is SNEGSKA (reference sequence). The CDR3 runs 16 residues. Trimming cost V 5 bases and J 2 bases; bases outside gene matches: 10. CDR3: CSAGRLAGPDTDTQYF. The DNA of the CDR3 is TGCAGTGCTGGAAGACTAGCGGGCCCGGACACAGATACGCAGTATTTT.

On this clonotype itself: Just one base apart from a much larger clone, this may be a read error. For the CDR3, the DNA is TGCAGCGTTGGGGGGCTAGCGGATTCTAGCACAGATACGCGGTATTTT. It translates to CSVGGLADSSTDTRYF. V is TRBV29-1 and J is TRBJ2-3; D may be TRBD2 (7 bases). This CDR3 is built from 16 residues. Germline V gene sequence: CDR1 SQVTM, CDR2 ANQGSEA.